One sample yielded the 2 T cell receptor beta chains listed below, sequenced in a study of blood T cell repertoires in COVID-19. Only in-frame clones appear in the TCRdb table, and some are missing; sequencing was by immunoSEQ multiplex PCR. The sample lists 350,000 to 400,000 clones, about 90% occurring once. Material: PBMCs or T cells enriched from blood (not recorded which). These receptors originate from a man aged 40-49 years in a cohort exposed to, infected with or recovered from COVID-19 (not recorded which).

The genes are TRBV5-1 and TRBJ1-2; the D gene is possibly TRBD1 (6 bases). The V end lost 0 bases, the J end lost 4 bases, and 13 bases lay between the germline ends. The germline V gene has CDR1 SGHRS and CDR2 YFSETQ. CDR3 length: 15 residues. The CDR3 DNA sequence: TGCGCCAGCAGCTTGGGGTCCCAGGGGTCCTATGGCTACACCTTC. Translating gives CASSLGSQGSYGYTF.

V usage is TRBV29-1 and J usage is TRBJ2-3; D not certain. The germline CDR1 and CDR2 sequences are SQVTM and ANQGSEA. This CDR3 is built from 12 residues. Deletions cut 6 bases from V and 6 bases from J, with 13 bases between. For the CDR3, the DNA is TGCAGCGTCGCGAATACCATGGATACGCAGTATTTT. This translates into CSVANTMDTQYF.